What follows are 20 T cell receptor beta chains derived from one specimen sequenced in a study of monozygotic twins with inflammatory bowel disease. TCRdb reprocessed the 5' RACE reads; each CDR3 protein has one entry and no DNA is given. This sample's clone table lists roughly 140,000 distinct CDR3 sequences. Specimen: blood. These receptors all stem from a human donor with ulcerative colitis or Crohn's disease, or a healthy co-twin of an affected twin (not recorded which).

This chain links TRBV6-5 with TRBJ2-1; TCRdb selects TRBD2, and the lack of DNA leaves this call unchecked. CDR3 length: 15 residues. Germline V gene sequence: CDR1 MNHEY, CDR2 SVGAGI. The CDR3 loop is CASSYASGGYNEQFF.

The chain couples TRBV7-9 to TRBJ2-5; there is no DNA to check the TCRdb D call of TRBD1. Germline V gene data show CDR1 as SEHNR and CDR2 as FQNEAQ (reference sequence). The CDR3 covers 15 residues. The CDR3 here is CASSLGIQGMETQYF.

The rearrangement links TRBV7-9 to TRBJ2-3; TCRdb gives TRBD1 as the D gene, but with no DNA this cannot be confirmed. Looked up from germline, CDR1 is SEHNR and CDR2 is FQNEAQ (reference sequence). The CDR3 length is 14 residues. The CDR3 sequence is CASSLARGLDTQYF. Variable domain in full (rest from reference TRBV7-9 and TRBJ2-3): DTGVSQNPRHKITKRGQNVTFRCDPISEHNRLYWYRQTLGQGPEFLTYFQNEAQLEKSRLLSDRFSAERPKGSFSTLEIQRTEQGDSAMYLCASSLARGLDTQYFGPGTRLTVL.

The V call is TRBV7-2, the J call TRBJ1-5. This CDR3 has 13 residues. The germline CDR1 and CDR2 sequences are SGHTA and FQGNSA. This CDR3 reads CASGTYGNQPQHF.

The CDR3 sequence is CASSRQGAGEKLFF. The J gene is TRBJ1-4, the V gene TRBV25-1; TCRdb proposes TRBD1, but this gene call is untestable without DNA. CDR3 length equals 14 residues. Germline V gene lookup returns CDR1 MGHDK and CDR2 SYGVNS.

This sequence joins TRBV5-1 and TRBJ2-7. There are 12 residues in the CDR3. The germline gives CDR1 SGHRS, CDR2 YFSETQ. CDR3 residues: CASSLTQIEQYF.

CDR3 amino acids: CASSLGVQRTGELFF. The rearrangement links TRBV5-1 to TRBJ2-2. The CDR3 extends over 15 amino acids. Germline CDR1 SGHRS, CDR2 YFSETQ.

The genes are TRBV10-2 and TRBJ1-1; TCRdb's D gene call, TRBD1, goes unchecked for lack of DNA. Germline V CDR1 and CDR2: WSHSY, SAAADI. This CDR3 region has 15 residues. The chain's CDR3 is CASSARGQGSTEAFF.

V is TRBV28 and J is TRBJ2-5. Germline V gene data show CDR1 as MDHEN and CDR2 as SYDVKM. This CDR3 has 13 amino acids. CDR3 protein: CASSAGYQETQYF.

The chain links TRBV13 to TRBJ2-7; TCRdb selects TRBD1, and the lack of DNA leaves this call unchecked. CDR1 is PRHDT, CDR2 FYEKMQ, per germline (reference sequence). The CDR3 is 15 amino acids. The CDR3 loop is CASSNRDRGVYEQYF. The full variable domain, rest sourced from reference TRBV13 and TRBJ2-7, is AAGVIQSPRHLIKEKRETATLKCYPIPRHDTVYWYQQGPGQDPQFLISFYEKMQSDKGSIPDRFSAQQFSDYHSELNMSSLELGDSALYFCASSNRDRGVYEQYFGPGTRLTVT.

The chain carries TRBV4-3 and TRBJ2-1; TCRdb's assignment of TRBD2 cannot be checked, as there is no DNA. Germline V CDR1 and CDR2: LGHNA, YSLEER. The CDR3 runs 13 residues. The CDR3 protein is CASSALTFDEQFF.

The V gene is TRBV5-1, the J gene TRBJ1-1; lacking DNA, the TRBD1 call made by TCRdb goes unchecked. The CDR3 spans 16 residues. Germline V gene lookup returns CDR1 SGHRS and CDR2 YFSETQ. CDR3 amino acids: CASRATDRLDDTEAFF.

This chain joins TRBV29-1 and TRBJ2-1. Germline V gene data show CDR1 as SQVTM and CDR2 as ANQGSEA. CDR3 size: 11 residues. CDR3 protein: CSVAPYNEQFF.

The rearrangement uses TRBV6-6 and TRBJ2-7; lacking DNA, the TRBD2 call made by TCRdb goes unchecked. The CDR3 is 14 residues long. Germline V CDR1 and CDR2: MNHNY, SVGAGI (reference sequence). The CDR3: CASKKRGAPYEQYF.

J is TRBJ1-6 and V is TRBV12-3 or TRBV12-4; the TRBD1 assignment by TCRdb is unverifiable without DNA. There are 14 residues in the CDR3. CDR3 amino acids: CASSLLQATSPLHF.

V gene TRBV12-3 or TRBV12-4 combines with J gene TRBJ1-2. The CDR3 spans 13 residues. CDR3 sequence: CASSSRAGYGYTF.

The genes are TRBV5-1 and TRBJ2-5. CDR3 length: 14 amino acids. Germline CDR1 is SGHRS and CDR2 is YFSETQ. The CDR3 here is CASSLAGSQETQYF. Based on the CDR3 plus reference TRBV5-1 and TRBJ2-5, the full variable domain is KAGVTQTPRYLIKTRGQQVTLSCSPISGHRSVSWYQQTPGQGLQFLFEYFSETQRNKGNFPGRFSGRQFSNSRSEMNVSTLELGDSALYLCASSLAGSQETQYFGPGTRLLVL.

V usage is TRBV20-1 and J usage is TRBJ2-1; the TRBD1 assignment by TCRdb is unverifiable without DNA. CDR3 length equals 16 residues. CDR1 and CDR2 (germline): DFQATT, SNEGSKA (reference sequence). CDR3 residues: CSAGRFGAGGYNEQFF.

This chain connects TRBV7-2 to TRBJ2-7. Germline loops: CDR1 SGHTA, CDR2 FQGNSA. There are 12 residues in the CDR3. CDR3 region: CASVGSSYEQYF. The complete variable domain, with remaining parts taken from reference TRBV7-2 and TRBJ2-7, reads GAGVSQSPSNKVTEKGKDVELRCDPISGHTALYWYRQSLGQGLEFLIYFQGNSAPDKSGLPSDRFSAERTGGSVSTLTIQRTQQEDSAVYLCASVGSSYEQYFGPGTRLTVT.

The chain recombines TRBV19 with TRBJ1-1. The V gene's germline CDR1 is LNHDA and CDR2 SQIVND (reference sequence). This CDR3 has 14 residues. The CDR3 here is CASSFGYMNTEAFF.